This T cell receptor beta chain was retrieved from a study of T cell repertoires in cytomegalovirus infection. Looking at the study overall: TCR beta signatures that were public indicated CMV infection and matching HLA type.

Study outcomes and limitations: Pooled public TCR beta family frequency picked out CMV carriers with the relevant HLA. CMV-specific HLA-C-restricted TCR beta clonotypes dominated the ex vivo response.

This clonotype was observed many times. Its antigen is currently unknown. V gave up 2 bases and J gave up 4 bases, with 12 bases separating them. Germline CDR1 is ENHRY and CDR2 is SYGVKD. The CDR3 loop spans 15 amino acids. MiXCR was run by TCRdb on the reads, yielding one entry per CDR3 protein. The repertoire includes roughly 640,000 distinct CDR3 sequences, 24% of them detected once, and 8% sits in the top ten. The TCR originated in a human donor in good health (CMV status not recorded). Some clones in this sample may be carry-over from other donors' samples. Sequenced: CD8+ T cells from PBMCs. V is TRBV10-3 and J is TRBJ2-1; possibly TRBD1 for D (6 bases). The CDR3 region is CAISEPDRPYNEQFF. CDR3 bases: TGTGCCATCAGTGAGCCGGACAGACCTTACAATGAGCAGTTCTTC.